Detailed here is one T cell receptor (beta chain). This clonotype was counted only a few times. Which antigen it targets is not known. No much larger clonotype is one base removed from it; base qualities were not supplied. The sample belongs to a study of T cells in Graves' hyperthyroidism and ophthalmopathy (dated by TCRdb to about 2019). Some background on the complete study: Peripheral blood was collected at initial diagnosis, before any treatment. TCR V-J signatures able to tell the groups apart were searched for in a discovery cohort of 100 or so patients, of whom around 42 had Graves' ophthalmopathy and roughly 57 had stable Graves' hyperthyroidism. Whether ophthalmopathy could be predicted prospectively was tested in an independent validation cohort made up of about 20 hyperthyroidism patients plus 17 patients who later progressed to ophthalmopathy. The approximately 100 discovery patients were divided at random into training and test sets in a 7:3 ratio. The study also compared thyroid tissue and blood T-cell repertoires from a handful of Graves' hyperthyroidism patients. Once sampling was done, hyperthyroidism patients were given methimazole at a starting dose of 30 mg daily, whereas ophthalmopathy patients were given high-dose intravenous methylprednisolone. The paper reports TCR Vbeta CDR3 sequencing of approximately 130 peripheral blood samples: around 45 ophthalmopathy, fewer than 80 hyperthyroidism and 17 progressor patients. The investigation overall reported the following: In validation, the model predicted progression to ophthalmopathy a median of about 6.5 months before onset, with roughly 70% sensitivity and more than 72% specificity. A model built on a 13 V-J signature distinguished ophthalmopathy from stable hyperthyroidism, reaching around 88% sensitivity and under 84% specificity in cross-validation and 80%/75% in testing. Most expanded thyroid clonotypes (frequency above 0.001) were also detected in blood, a finding suggesting that blood repertoires may reflect thyroid immune responses. Sample size was not statistically predetermined, and investigators were not blinded to group allocation.

Stable Graves' hyperthyroidism was defined as the absence of progression to ophthalmopathy over 18 months of follow-up. Hyperthyroidism patients were newly diagnosed, had a disease duration of under 2 months, and were aged 18 to 65 years. The study excluded patients with uncontrolled infections, other autoimmune diseases, pregnancy or lactation. Diagnoses were established on the basis of clinical symptoms, serum thyroxine and TRAb, thyroid ultrasound, and orbital computed tomography. Ficoll-Paque density gradient centrifugation was used to isolate PBMCs from 8.5 to 10 ml of fresh peripheral blood. Trizol reagent was used to extract total RNA, and RNA quality was then checked on an Agilent 2100 Bioanalyzer. TCR beta CDR3 regions were amplified from RNA transcripts. The first round of RT-PCR for the TCR CDR3 was performed with the HTBI primer set and the Qiagen OneStep RT-PCR kit. Libraries were constructed in a second round of multiplex PCR, after which size selection and purification were carried out. Sequencing of the libraries was done on an Illumina HiSeq2000 using paired-end 100 bp reads. In the source study's methods: SOAPnuke was used to process the raw data, throwing out any read that contained adapters or uncalled bases, had a mean Phred below 15, or lacked an exact constant-primer or identifier match. High-quality paired reads were merged with COPE v1.2.5, and unique nucleotide sequences were defined as clonotypes. MiTCR v1.1 was used to align the clonotypes against IMGT TRBV, TRBD and TRBJ reference segments. Analysis was restricted to V-J combinations with a frequency above 0.0001, which covered 98% to 99.2% of repertoires. The TCS score was defined as F50 (clonal expansion) divided by E x V (chaos), with BLOSUM62-based TCRdist calculated between CDR3 peptides within each V-J. Welch's t-statistics and random forest reduced several hundred V-J features to 13, which were used in a naive Bayes classifier (R e1071). The public reads were reprocessed in TCRdb via fastp at Q25 and MiXCR, keeping in-frame beta chains. Rows merge per CDR3 protein into single entries with the most common DNA and genes. These V and J calls are TCRdb output, not the study's own analysis. Across this sample there are some 770,000 distinct CDR3 sequences, with about a sixth seen only once. The top ten constitute around 7.7% of the sample.

V is cut by 8 bases and J by 0 bases, and the space between the germline ends is 24 bases. The CDR3 sequence holds 18 residues, the cysteine and phenylalanine included. Solely the CDR3 DNA is kept, with 54 bases framed from the first base. CDR1 and CDR2, per the germline V gene, are KGHDR and SFDVKD. Sequenced input: blood. The source is a man younger than 35 with Graves' hyperthyroidism. Recombination linked TRBV24-1 to TRBJ1-1, with a weak D call of TRBD1 (5 bases match). The CDR3 region reads CATIGIGGTSSMNTEAFF. The nucleotide sequence reads as follows: TGTGCCACCATCGGAATCGGGGGAACGTCCTCCATGAACACTGAAGCTTTCTTT.